This is a list of T cell receptor beta chains from one sample in a study of control samples from healthy donors and cancer patients. Repertoires were generated with immunoSEQ multiplex PCR, while TCRdb's copy carries only in-frame clones and drops some. The data hold under 150,000 clones, with 89% observed a single time. The sample taken for sequencing was blood. These receptors were taken from a man aged 30 to 39 in good health. The conserved cysteine and the conserved F or W are not part of the CDR3 here. The order of the fields is V gene, J gene, D gene, CDR3 protein. The D gene is left open where the match is weak.

v_call: TRBV9
j_call: TRBJ2-5
d_call: .
cdr3_aa: ASSVAGQGETQY

v_call: TRBV6-2/TRBV6-3
j_call: TRBJ2-3
d_call: .
cdr3_aa: ASSILDTQY

v_call: TRBV20-1
j_call: TRBJ2-7
d_call: .
cdr3_aa: SARGPYEQY

v_call: TRBV6-5
j_call: TRBJ1-4
d_call: .
cdr3_aa: ASSYPVDGGNSLF

v_call: TRBV6-2/TRBV6-3
j_call: TRBJ1-4
d_call: TRBD1
cdr3_aa: ASSPDREREKLF

v_call: TRBV4-1
j_call: TRBJ2-1
d_call: .
cdr3_aa: ASSTLGAILNNEQF

v_call: TRBV7-9
j_call: TRBJ1-4
d_call: TRBD1
cdr3_aa: ASRVDRGREKLF

v_call: TRBV6-2/TRBV6-3
j_call: TRBJ1-5
d_call: .
cdr3_aa: ASSYLGTSNQPQH

v_call: TRBV10-3
j_call: TRBJ1-6
d_call: .
cdr3_aa: AISALDSPLH

v_call: TRBV9
j_call: TRBJ2-3
d_call: TRBD2
cdr3_aa: ASSVARTSDTQY

v_call: TRBV24-1
j_call: TRBJ2-3
d_call: .
cdr3_aa: ATRAVRGLRTDTQY

v_call: TRBV6-5
j_call: TRBJ2-7
d_call: TRBD2
cdr3_aa: ASSYSGTRVYEQY

v_call: TRBV18
j_call: TRBJ2-4
d_call: .
cdr3_aa: ASSPPNGLAKNIQY

v_call: TRBV11-2
j_call: TRBJ2-7
d_call: TRBD1
cdr3_aa: ASSLPQGRDEQY

v_call: TRBV2
j_call: TRBJ2-2
d_call: .
cdr3_aa: ASTLAGELF

v_call: TRBV11-2
j_call: TRBJ2-1
d_call: TRBD2
cdr3_aa: ASYNGLAGEQF

v_call: TRBV27
j_call: TRBJ2-7
d_call: TRBD1
cdr3_aa: ASSPLRDSQSSYEQY

v_call: TRBV7-2
j_call: TRBJ2-3
d_call: .
cdr3_aa: ASSLETGADTQY

v_call: TRBV5-5
j_call: TRBJ2-2
d_call: .
cdr3_aa: ASSFGGELF